This T cell receptor beta chain was recorded in a study of T cell changes during pregnancy in multiple sclerosis. The germline CDR1 and CDR2 sequences are SGHAT and FQNNGV. V shed 1 base and J shed 4 bases, with 7 bases lying between them. This CDR3 spans 13 amino acids. The data were produced by immunoSEQ multiplex PCR, yet TCRdb's version contains in-frame clones alone and is incomplete. The sample shows about 56,000 clones, about 88% of them seen only once. The sample consisted of peripheral blood, taken after pregnancy. This receptor was taken from a female donor with multiple sclerosis, enrolled in a pregnancy study. This chain joins TRBV11-2 and TRBJ1-1, with D unresolved. This CDR3 is CASSLGYGTEAFF. The CDR3, as DNA: TGTGCCAGCAGCTTAGGGTACGGCACTGAAGCTTTCTTT.